This entry lists 11 T cell receptor beta chains sequenced from one sample in a study of T cells in localized non-small cell lung cancer (dated by TCRdb to 2018 to 2020). Library creation used the immunoSEQ multiplex PCR assay. Drawn from immuneACCESS, this table holds only the in-frame rearrangements with V and J called that TCRdb kept. Clones are partly lost; checked studies trace under half to an unresolved V gene and leave the rest unexplained. For this sample the table gives roughly 40,000 clones, of which roughly 84% were detected only once. The biggest ten clones account for almost 8% of the sample. Sequences were derived from PBMCs, sampled before any cancer treatment. The receptors stem from a man between 40 and 69 years old with stage II lung adenocarcinoma.

The gene calls are TRBV18 and TRBJ1-1; D is perhaps TRBD1 (6 bases). Trimming stripped 6 bases from V and 10 bases from J, with 18 bases between. From germline, CDR1 is KGHSH and CDR2 LQKENI. The CDR3 consists of 13 residues. The CDR3 sequence is CASSLGEGGRAFF. As DNA, the CDR3 is TGTGCCAGCTCTCTTGGGGAAGGGGGAAGAGCTTTCTTT.

This sequence joins TRBV4-1 and TRBJ2-3, with 15 nucleotides matching TRBD2. V lost 1 base to trimming and J lost 1 base; unmatched junction nucleotides: 12. Germline V gene lookup returns CDR1 MGHRA and CDR2 YSYEKL. The CDR3 consists of 21 residues. The CDR3 sequence is CASSQGGTSGGPRGRTDTQYF. CDR3 coding DNA: TGCGCCAGCAGCCAAGGCGGGACTAGCGGGGGGCCACGCGGGCGCACAGATACGCAGTATTTT.

This clone turned up a few times. V usage is TRBV12-5 and J usage is TRBJ1-4; D remains ambiguous. The CDR3 sequence is 16 residues long. Germline CDR1 is LGHNT and CDR2 is FRNRAP. V was cut by 0 bases and J by 0 bases, with 8 bases left in between. CDR3: CASGLVGGATNEKLFF. CDR3 DNA: TGTGCTAGTGGTTTGGTAGGCGGAGCAACTAATGAAAAACTGTTTTTT. The full variable domain, completed using reference TRBV12-5 and TRBJ1-4, is DARVTQTPRHKVTEMGQEVTMRCQPILGHNTVFWYRQTMMQGLELLAYFRNRAPLDDSGMPKDRFSAEMPDATLATLKIQPSEPRDSAVYFCASGLVGGATNEKLFFGSGTQLSVL.

This clone was observed a few times. The chain recombines TRBV2 with TRBJ1-5; D is unclear. V lost 5 bases and J lost 10, with 12 bases in between. Germline V lookup: CDR1 SNHLY, CDR2 FYNNEI. This CDR3 has 12 amino acids. CDR3 DNA sequence: TGTGCCAGCAGTCTAGACGGAATCCCCCAGCATTTT. Its protein is CASSLDGIPQHF.

This chain connects TRBV6-1 to TRBJ1-2, with D hard to call. Trimming stripped 5 bases from V and 6 bases from J, with 19 bases between. Germline V gene sequence: CDR1 MNHNS, CDR2 SASEGT. This CDR3 is 15 amino acids long. DNA of the CDR3: TGTGCCAGCAGTTGGAGTATCGGGTCAACTGATGGCTACACCTTC. Protein: CASSWSIGSTDGYTF.

The V gene is TRBV7-9, the J gene TRBJ1-2; unclear D gene. V shed 5 bases and J shed 6 bases, with 10 bases lying between them. The V gene's germline CDR1 is SEHNR and CDR2 FQNEAQ (reference sequence). The CDR3 has 12 residues. For the CDR3, the DNA is TGTGCCAGCAGCCCCATTTTTCATGGCTACACCTTC. Translation: CASSPIFHGYTF.

The CDR3 nucleotides read TGTGCCAGCAGCTGGGGAGGCGGGAGGGCGGAGACCCAGTACTTC. As protein: CASSWGGGRAETQYF. The gene calls are TRBV5-4 and TRBJ2-5; 9 nucleotides agree with TRBD2. V lost 3 bases and J lost 5; bases outside the gene matches: 8. CDR1 is SGHNT, CDR2 YYREEE, per germline (reference sequence). The CDR3 is 15 amino acids.

The V and J genes are TRBV6-5 and TRBJ2-3; D is ambiguous. Germline CDR1 MNHEY, CDR2 SVGAGI. The V gene lost 6 bases and the J gene lost 7 bases, with 17 bases spanning the gap. The CDR3 loop spans 14 amino acids. CDR3 sequence (DNA): TGTGCCAGCAGCCTCGCTCTTCAGTGGAATACGCAGTATTTT. Translated, it gives CASSLALQWNTQYF.

This clone has only a few counts. The chain joins TRBV4-2 to TRBJ2-2, with D perhaps given as TRBD1 or TRBD2 (5 bases each). Per the germline V gene, CDR1 is LGHNA and CDR2 is YNFKEQ. Trimming stripped 3 bases from V and 3 bases from J, with 8 bases between. The CDR3 spans 14 residues. In nucleotides, the CDR3 is TGTGCCAGCAGCCAGGGGACCGACACCGGGGAGCTGTTTTTT. Translation gives CASSQGTDTGELFF.

This rearrangement joins TRBV18 to TRBJ2-3; the D is unclear. This CDR3 region has 13 residues. CDR1 KGHSH and CDR2 LQKENI come from the germline V gene. V was pared by 0 bases and J by 7 bases, with 8 bases between. This chain's CDR3 is CASSPPNENTQYF. The CDR3 bases are TGTGCCAGCTCACCACCGAACGAAAATACGCAGTATTTT. The full variable domain, rest sourced from reference TRBV18 and TRBJ2-3, is NAGVMQNPRHLVRRRGQEARLRCSPMKGHSHVYWYRQLPEEGLKFMVYLQKENIIDESGMPKERFSAEFPKEGPSILRIQQVVRGDSAAYFCASSPPNENTQYFGPGTRLTVL.

J is TRBJ2-1 and V is TRBV6-5; no clear D. Germline CDR1 MNHEY, CDR2 SVGAGI. V lost 6 bases, J lost 5 bases, and 17 bases lay in between. The CDR3 length is 15 residues. The CDR3 reads CASRGWTVGDNEQFF. In nucleotides, the CDR3 is TGTGCCAGCAGGGGTTGGACGGTCGGAGACAATGAGCAGTTCTTC.